The next 30 T cell receptor beta chains were all read from a single sample in a study of vaccination and CD4 T cells after COVID-19. Their target antigens are unknown. Cultured CD4+ T-cell DNA underwent Oncomine TCR Beta short-read sequencing. TCRdb analysed the PCR reads with MiXCR anew, one entry per CDR3 protein. The data contain around 14,000 distinct CDR3 sequences, around 50% of them singletons. As for treatment: roughly ten-day PBMC culture with coronavirus spike peptide pools or control peptides (ViraFEST assay). The sequences come from CD4+ T cells from blood, cultured in vitro, collected before SARS-CoV-2 vaccination. The receptor set was obtained from a human donor who had recovered from COVID-19.

The V and J genes are TRBV7-2 and TRBJ2-4, with D perhaps matching TRBD1 or TRBD2 (6 bases each). The germline V and J ends were trimmed by 5 bases and 0 bases, with 11 bases remaining between them. The CDR3 is 15 amino acids. The germline gives CDR1 SGHTA, CDR2 FQGNSA. CDR3 coding DNA: TGTGCCAGCAGCCCGGGGGCTCTAGCCAAAAACATTCAGTACTTC. Translated: CASSPGALAKNIQYF.

Comment on this clonotype: One junction end disagrees with the germline gene, perhaps due to a read error. The V gene is TRBV6-5, the J gene TRBJ2-1; D remains ambiguous. Looked up from germline, CDR1 is MNHEY and CDR2 is SVGAGI. The CDR3 extends over 12 amino acids. CDR3 in amino acids: CAGSYNVGEQFF. The CDR3, as DNA: TGTGCCGGCAGTTATAATGTGGGTGAGCAGTTCTTC.

This clonotype turned up a few times. V gene TRBV15 combines with J gene TRBJ1-2; TRBD1 is a possible D gene (6 bases). Germline-derived CDR1 and CDR2 are LNHNV and YYDKDF (reference sequence). This CDR3 contains 15 residues. Trimming stripped 5 bases from V and 4 bases from J, with 17 bases between. CDR3 sequence reads: CATSPGGGVGYGYTF. Here the CDR3 DNA reads TGTGCCACCAGCCCCGGAGGGGGGGTCGGCTATGGCTACACCTTC.

The rearrangement links TRBV11-3 to TRBJ2-1, with D maybe TRBD2 (7 bases). This CDR3 spans 16 amino acids. Germline CDR1 reads SGHNT; CDR2 reads YENEEA. V shed 4 bases and J shed 3 bases, with 16 bases lying between them. The CDR3 is CASSSDRGALYNEQFF. In DNA form, the CDR3 reads TGTGCCAGCAGCTCCGACCGGGGGGCCCTCTACAATGAGCAGTTCTTC. Supplemented by reference TRBV11-3 and TRBJ2-1, the full variable domain reads EAGVVQSPRYKIIEKKQPVAFWCNPISGHNTLYWYLQNLGQGPELLIRYENEEAVDDSQLPKDRFSAERLKGVDSTLKIQPAELGDSAVYLCASSSDRGALYNEQFFGPGTRLTVL.

This clonotype is categorized as medium-sized. This rearrangement joins TRBV6-1 to TRBJ2-2; 9 bases align to TRBD1. The J segment lost 0 bases and the V segment lost 6 bases, leaving 2 bases of the junction unmatched. The CDR3 totals 15 residues. The germline gives CDR1 MNHNS, CDR2 SASEGT. DNA of the CDR3: TGTGCCAGCAGAAGGGACAGGGCGAACACCGGGGAGCTGTTTTTT. Its protein is CASRRDRANTGELFF.

V and J are TRBV6-1 and TRBJ1-4; TRBD1 might be the D (5 bases). This CDR3 is 15 amino acids long. Germline loops: CDR1 MNHNS, CDR2 SASEGT. Trimming pared 8 bases from V and 8 bases from J, leaving 21 bases between. The CDR3 coding sequence is TGTGCCAGCTCGCCTCTTGCAGGGCTGGGGGAAAAACTGTTTTTT. It is translated as CASSPLAGLGEKLFF.

The V gene is TRBV6-1, the J gene TRBJ1-2; 7 nucleotides match TRBD1. V dropped 6 bases and J dropped 7; count of bases not matched to a gene: 14. CDR1 MNHNS and CDR2 SASEGT come from the germline V gene. This CDR3 spans 15 amino acids. CDR3 bases: TGTGCCAGCAGCCAACCAGGGACAGCGCCTTCTGGCTACACCTTC. It yields the protein CASSQPGTAPSGYTF.

The chain has TRBV7-9 and TRBJ2-5; D is ambiguous. V was pared by 1 base and J by 6 bases, with 9 bases between. This CDR3 has 13 amino acids. Germline V gene lookup returns CDR1 SEHNR and CDR2 FQNEAQ (reference sequence). The CDR3 DNA follows: TGTGCCAGCAGCTTAGACCCGGCAAAGACCCAGTACTTC. Translating gives CASSLDPAKTQYF.

There are a few counts of this clonotype. The chain employs TRBV6-5 and TRBJ1-1; no clear D gene. The CDR3 extends over 17 amino acids. The ends were cut back, 2 bases at V and 2 bases at J, with 18 bases in the middle. From germline, CDR1 is MNHEY and CDR2 SVGAGI. CDR3: CASSYGRGRTRNTEAFF. The CDR3 nucleotides are TGTGCCAGCAGTTACGGCCGTGGCAGGACGCGTAACACTGAAGCTTTCTTT.

This clonotype has just a few counts. This sequence joins TRBV15 and TRBJ1-2, with D unresolved. Germline CDR1 is LNHNV and CDR2 is YYDKDF (reference sequence). V lost 3 bases, J lost 8 bases, and 13 bases lay in between. The CDR3 contains 13 residues. The CDR3 DNA reads TGTGCCACCAGCAGCCTACGGTGGGGAGGCTACACCTTC. This sequence encodes CATSSLRWGGYTF.

This chain connects TRBV20-1 to TRBJ2-1; TRBD1 agrees at 10 bases. CDR3 size: 16 residues. Trimming at V came to 0 bases and at J to 8 bases, leaving 10 bases not matched to a gene. The germline V gene encodes CDR1 DFQATT and CDR2 SNEGSKA (reference sequence). The CDR3 spells CSARDQKTGGKYEQFF. The CDR3 DNA reads as TGCAGTGCTAGAGACCAGAAGACAGGGGGCAAGTATGAGCAGTTCTTC.

This clonotype was seen a single time. The chain couples TRBV7-9 to TRBJ1-2; D ambiguous. This CDR3 is 12 amino acids long. The germline gives CDR1 SEHNR, CDR2 FQNEAQ (reference sequence). Deletions cut 5 bases from V and 4 bases from J, with 8 bases between. The CDR3 nucleotides read TGTGCCAGCAGCGCATCCGGCTATGGCTACACCTTC. Protein: CASSASGYGYTF.

This chain uses TRBV5-1 with TRBJ1-5, with 9 bases matching TRBD1. Trimming removed 0 bases from V and 6 bases from J; junction bases left unmatched: 4. Per germline, CDR1 SGHRS and CDR2 YFSETQ. This CDR3 region has 15 residues. The CDR3 spells CASSLDRGQGQPQHF. The DNA for the CDR3 is TGCGCCAGCAGCTTGGACAGGGGACAGGGTCAGCCCCAGCATTTT.

The sample holds a few counts of this clonotype. The V gene is TRBV7-2, the J gene TRBJ1-4; D unclear. With 2 bases removed from V and 5 bases from J, the gap between germline ends came to 3 bases. CDR1 is SGHTA and CDR2 is FQGNSA in the germline V gene. The CDR3 covers 12 residues. This CDR3 reads CASSLHNEKLFF. The CDR3 region has the DNA TGTGCCAGCAGCTTACACAATGAAAAACTGTTTTTT.

The chain carries TRBV24-1 and TRBJ2-3; D unresolved. The CDR3 sequence is 13 residues long. V was clipped by 5 bases and J by 5 bases, with 10 bases between them. The germline gives CDR1 KGHDR, CDR2 SFDVKD. CDR3 in DNA: TGTGCCACCAGTGTCCCGGGCGTAGATACGCAGTATTTT. Translation gives CATSVPGVDTQYF.

This chain joins TRBV7-2 and TRBJ1-1; D gene uncertain. Per the germline V gene, CDR1 is SGHTA and CDR2 is FQGNSA. Trimming shortened V by 0 bases and J by 2 bases, and 10 bases separated the two germline ends. This CDR3 spans 15 amino acids. The CDR3 DNA is TGTGCCAGCAGCTTAGCGGTAGAGTTAAACACTGAAGCTTTCTTT. Residues: CASSLAVELNTEAFF.

J is TRBJ1-1 and V is TRBV19; no reliable D call. Trimming took 4 bases from V and 1 from J, leaving 10 bases between them. The CDR3 is made up of 14 amino acids. The germline V gene has CDR1 LNHDA and CDR2 SQIVND (reference sequence). CDR3 amino acids: CASSTQTANTEAFF. In nucleotides, the CDR3 is TGTGCCAGTAGTACTCAGACGGCGAACACTGAAGCTTTCTTT.

The chain carries TRBV12-3 or TRBV12-4 and TRBJ1-2, with D possibly TRBD1 on 6 matching bases. The CDR3 runs to 12 residues. Trimming took off 5 bases at V and 8 bases at J, with 12 bases between the two ends. DNA of the CDR3: TGTGCCAGCAGTGAGACAGGTGGAGGCTACACCTTC. It is translated as CASSETGGGYTF.

The chain joins TRBV7-3 to TRBJ2-2; 8 nucleotides agree with TRBD2. V shed 1 base, J shed 8 bases, and the junction held 3 bases outside the gene matches. Germline V gene lookup returns CDR1 SGHTA and CDR2 FQGTGA. The CDR3 extends over 14 amino acids. The chain's CDR3 is CASSLNGGRGELFF. The CDR3 DNA is TGTGCCAGCAGCTTAAATGGCGGGAGGGGGGAGCTGTTTTTT. Complete variable domain (other parts from reference TRBV7-3 and TRBJ2-2): GAGVSQTPSNKVTEKGKYVELRCDPISGHTALYWYRQSLGQGPEFLIYFQGTGAADDSGLPNDRFFAVRPEGSVSTLKIQRTERGDSAVYLCASSLNGGRGELFFGEGSRLTVL.

V and J are TRBV20-1 and TRBJ2-7; 7 bases align to TRBD1. Per the germline V gene, CDR1 is DFQATT and CDR2 is SNEGSKA (reference sequence). The V gene end was trimmed by 6 bases and the J gene end by 4 bases; junction bases not matched to a gene: 21. The CDR3 has 17 residues. CDR3: CSAPRDPGQDHPYEQYF. As DNA, the CDR3 is TGCAGTGCCCCAAGAGACCCCGGACAGGACCATCCTTACGAGCAGTACTTC.

The chain joins TRBV7-2 to TRBJ2-1; a weak D match, TRBD2 (5 bases). Germline V gene data show CDR1 as SGHTA and CDR2 as FQGNSA. This CDR3 spans 14 amino acids. Trimming shortened V by 1 base and J by 6 bases, and 10 bases separated the two germline ends. The CDR3 loop is CASSLEASINEQFF. CDR3 DNA sequence: TGTGCCAGCAGCTTAGAGGCTAGCATCAATGAGCAGTTCTTC.

V usage is TRBV20-1 and J usage is TRBJ1-4; TRBD1 matches 7 bases. This CDR3 spans 13 amino acids. J lost 3 bases, V lost 7 bases, and 5 bases had no gene match. Germline lookup yields CDR1 DFQATT and CDR2 SNEGSKA (reference sequence). CDR3 nucleotides: TGCAGTGTTTCTCAGGGGGCTAATGAAAAACTGTTTTTT. Encoded protein: CSVSQGANEKLFF.

This chain joins TRBV19 and TRBJ1-5; possibly TRBD1 for D (5 bases). The germline gives CDR1 LNHDA, CDR2 SQIVND (reference sequence). CDR3 length: 13 residues. Trimming left V 9 bases short and J 4 bases short, with 13 bases between. CDR3 coding DNA: TGTGCCAGCGAGGGACGTAGGAATCAGCCCCAGCATTTT. Translated: CASEGRRNQPQHF. The full variable domain, with the rest looked up from reference TRBV19 and TRBJ1-5, is DGGITQSPKYLFRKEGQNVTLSCEQNLNHDAMYWYRQDPGQGLRLIYYSQIVNDFQKGDIAEGYSVSREKKESFPLTVTSAQKNPTAFYLCASEGRRNQPQHFGDGTRLSIL.

The chain uses TRBV20-1 and TRBJ1-4, with D unclear. The germline V and J ends were trimmed by 1 base and 0 bases, with 6 bases remaining between them. This CDR3 is built from 14 residues. The germline V gene has CDR1 DFQATT and CDR2 SNEGSKA (reference sequence). The CDR3 region has the DNA TGCAGTGCTAGAGGGCCTACAACTAATGAAAAACTGTTTTTT. Protein: CSARGPTTNEKLFF.

The sample holds a few counts of this clonotype. The rearrangement uses TRBV20-1 and TRBJ1-2; the D is unclear. Germline V gives CDR1 DFQATT, CDR2 SNEGSKA (reference sequence). The CDR3 covers 12 residues. The V and J ends lost 3 bases and 14 bases respectively, with 19 bases between them. The CDR3 spells CSASFVGPSRTF. DNA for the CDR3: TGCAGTGCTAGCTTTGTCGGCCCTTCCAGGACCTTC.

In this sample, this clonotype turned up once. This chain links TRBV2 with TRBJ2-1; 12 bases align to TRBD2. The CDR3 runs 14 residues. Germline CDR1 reads SNHLY; CDR2 reads FYNNEI. V lost 8 bases and J lost 6; bases outside the gene matches: 5. For the CDR3, the DNA is TGTGCCAGCCAGGGACTAGCGGGTCTCAATGAGCAGTTCTTC. It translates to CASQGLAGLNEQFF.

This clonotype occurred a few times. This chain joins TRBV12-3 or TRBV12-4 and TRBJ1-2; the D gene is possibly TRBD1 (5 bases). The CDR3 contains 15 residues. V was shortened by 3 bases and J by 2 bases, with 13 bases between the two germline ends. The CDR3 sequence is CASSFRRALNYGYTF. The CDR3 region has the DNA TGTGCCAGCAGTTTCCGCAGGGCCCTGAACTATGGCTACACCTTC.

The chain couples TRBV7-3 to TRBJ2-3; D might be TRBD1 (5 bases). The CDR3 covers 14 residues. Germline V gene data show CDR1 as SGHTA and CDR2 as FQGTGA. V lost 5 bases, J lost 2 bases, and 11 bases lay in between. The CDR3 bases are TGTGCCAGCAGCCCCGGACATAACACAGATACGCAGTATTTT. Translated, it gives CASSPGHNTDTQYF.

The V gene is TRBV6-5, the J gene TRBJ1-2, with D perhaps TRBD1 (5 bases). Trimming removed 0 bases from V and 4 bases from J, with 15 bases in between. The germline gives CDR1 MNHEY, CDR2 SVGAGI. The CDR3 covers 16 residues. The CDR3 region is CASSYSGRGVGYGYTF. The CDR3 DNA is TGTGCCAGCAGTTACTCAGGTCGGGGCGTAGGCTATGGCTACACCTTC.

The chain joins TRBV2 to TRBJ1-5; TRBD1 might be the D (5 bases). The V gene's germline CDR1 is SNHLY and CDR2 FYNNEI. Trimming took 3 bases from V and 4 from J, leaving 10 bases between them. The CDR3 contains 14 residues. The CDR3 DNA is TGTGCCAGCAGTGAGACCAGGGAAAATCAGCCCCAGCATTTT. Protein sequence: CASSETRENQPQHF.